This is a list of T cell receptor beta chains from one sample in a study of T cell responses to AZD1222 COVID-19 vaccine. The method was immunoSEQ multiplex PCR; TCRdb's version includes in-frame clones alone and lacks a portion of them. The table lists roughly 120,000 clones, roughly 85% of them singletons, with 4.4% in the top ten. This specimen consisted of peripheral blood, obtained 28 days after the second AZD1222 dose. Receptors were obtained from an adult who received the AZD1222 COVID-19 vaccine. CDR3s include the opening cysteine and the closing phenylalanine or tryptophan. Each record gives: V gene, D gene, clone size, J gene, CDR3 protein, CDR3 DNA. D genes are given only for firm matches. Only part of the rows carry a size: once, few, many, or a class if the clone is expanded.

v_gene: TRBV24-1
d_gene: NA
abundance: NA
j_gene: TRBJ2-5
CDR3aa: CATSDSLETQYF
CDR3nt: TGTGCCACCAGTGATTCCCTAGAGACCCAGTACTTC

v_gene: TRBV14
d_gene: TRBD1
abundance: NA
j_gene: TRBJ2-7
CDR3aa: CASSQAGTGPYEQYF
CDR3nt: TGTGCCAGCAGCCAAGCCGGGACAGGGCCCTACGAGCAGTACTTC

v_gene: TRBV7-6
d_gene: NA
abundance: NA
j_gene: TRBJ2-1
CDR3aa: CASSSRTRSYNEQFF
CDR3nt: TGTGCCAGCAGCTCAAGGACGCGGTCCTACAATGAGCAGTTCTTC

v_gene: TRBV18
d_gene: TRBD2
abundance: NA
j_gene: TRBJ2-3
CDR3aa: CASSPPSGGRRGTQYF
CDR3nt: TGTGCCAGCTCACCCCCTAGCGGGGGCCGGAGAGGTACGCAGTATTTT

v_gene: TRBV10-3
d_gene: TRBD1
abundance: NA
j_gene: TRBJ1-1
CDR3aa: CATRQGDTEAFF
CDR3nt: TGTGCCACGCGACAGGGAGACACTGAAGCTTTCTTT

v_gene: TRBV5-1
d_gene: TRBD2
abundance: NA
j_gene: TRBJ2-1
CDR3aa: CASSSVAGGRGNEQFF
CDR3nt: TGCGCCAGCAGCTCCGTAGCGGGGGGGCGTGGGAATGAGCAGTTCTTC

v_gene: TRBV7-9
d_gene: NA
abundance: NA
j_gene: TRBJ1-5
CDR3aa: CASSLDGYSNQPQHF
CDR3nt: TGTGCCAGCAGCTTAGACGGTTATAGCAATCAGCCCCAGCATTTT

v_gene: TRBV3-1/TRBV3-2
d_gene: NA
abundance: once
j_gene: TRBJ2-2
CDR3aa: CASSQRTGELFF
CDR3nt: TGTGCCAGCAGCCAGAGGACAGGGGAGCTGTTTTTT

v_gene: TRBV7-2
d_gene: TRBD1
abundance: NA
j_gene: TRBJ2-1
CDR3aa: CASRSGQGANYNEQFF
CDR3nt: TGTGCCAGCAGATCCGGACAGGGGGCTAACTACAATGAGCAGTTCTTC

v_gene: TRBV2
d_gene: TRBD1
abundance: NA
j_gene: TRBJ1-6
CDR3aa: CASRGTGYSPLHF
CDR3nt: TGTGCCAGCAGGGGGACAGGGTATTCACCCCTCCACTTT

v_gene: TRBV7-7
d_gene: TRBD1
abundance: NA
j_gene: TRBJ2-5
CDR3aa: CASSLGQAQETQYF
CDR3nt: TGTGCCAGCAGCTTGGGACAGGCCCAAGAGACCCAGTACTTC

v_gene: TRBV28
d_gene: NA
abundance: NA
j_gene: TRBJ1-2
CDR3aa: CASSLGQLNYGYTF
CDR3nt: TGTGCCAGCAGTCTCGGACAGCTTAACTATGGCTACACCTTC

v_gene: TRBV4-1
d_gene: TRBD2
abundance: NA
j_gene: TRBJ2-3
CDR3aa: CASSQVAGAQDTQYF
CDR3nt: TGCGCCAGCAGCCAGGTAGCGGGGGCCCAGGATACGCAGTATTTT

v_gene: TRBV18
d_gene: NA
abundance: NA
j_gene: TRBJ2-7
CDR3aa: CASSLGITYEQYF
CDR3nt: TGTGCCAGCTCCCTAGGGATTACCTACGAGCAGTACTTC

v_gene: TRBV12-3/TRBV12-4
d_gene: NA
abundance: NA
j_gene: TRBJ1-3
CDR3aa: CASSPDSQGNIYF
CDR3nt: TGTGCCAGCAGCCCAGATTCGCAGGGCAACATATATTTT

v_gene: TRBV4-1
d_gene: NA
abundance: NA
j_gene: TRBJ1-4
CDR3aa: CASSQESWSNEKLFF
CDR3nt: TGCGCCAGCAGCCAAGAATCGTGGAGTAATGAAAAACTGTTTTTT

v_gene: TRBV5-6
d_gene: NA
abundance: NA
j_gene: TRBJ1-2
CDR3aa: CASSWDPQGSTGYTF
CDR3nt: TGTGCCAGCAGCTGGGATCCACAGGGTTCCACTGGCTACACCTTC

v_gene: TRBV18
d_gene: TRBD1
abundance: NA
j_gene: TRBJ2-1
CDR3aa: CASSRDSYNEQFF
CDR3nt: TGTGCCAGCTCACGGGACAGCTACAATGAGCAGTTCTTC

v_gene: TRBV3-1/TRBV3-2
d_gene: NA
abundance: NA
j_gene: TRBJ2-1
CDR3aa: CASSQPGHYNEQFF
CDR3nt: TGTGCCAGCAGCCAACCGGGACATTACAATGAGCAGTTCTTC

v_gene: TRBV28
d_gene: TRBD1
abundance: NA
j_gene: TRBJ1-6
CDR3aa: CASSYTGTDNSPLHF
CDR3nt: TGTGCCAGCAGCTATACCGGGACAGATAATTCACCCCTCCACTTT

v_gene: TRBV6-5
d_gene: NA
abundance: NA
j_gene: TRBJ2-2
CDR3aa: CASSYTADQRTGELFF
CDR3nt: TGTGCCAGCAGTTACACCGCGGACCAACGAACCGGGGAGCTGTTTTTT

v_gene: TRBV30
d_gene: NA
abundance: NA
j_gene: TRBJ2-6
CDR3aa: CAFHPNFGRISGANVLTF
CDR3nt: TGTGCCTTCCATCCGAACTTTGGACGGATCTCTGGGGCCAACGTCCTGACTTTC

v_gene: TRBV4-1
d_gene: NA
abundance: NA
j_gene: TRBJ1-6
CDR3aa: CASSQDRDRDSSYNSPLHF
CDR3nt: TGCGCCAGCAGCCAAGATCGGGACCGCGACAGCTCCTATAATTCACCCCTCCACTTT

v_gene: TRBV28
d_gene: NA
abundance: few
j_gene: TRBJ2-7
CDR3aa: CATGGEQYF
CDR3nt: TGTGCCACCGGGGGAGAGCAGTACTTC

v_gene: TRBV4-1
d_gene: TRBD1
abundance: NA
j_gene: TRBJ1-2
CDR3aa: CASSQGQGVNYGYTF
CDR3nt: TGCGCCAGCAGCCAAGGACAGGGAGTTAACTATGGCTACACCTTC